This T cell receptor (beta chain) emerged from a study of T cell clones after liver transplantation. Study details: TCRbeta sequencing after a pre-transplant mixed lymphocyte reaction identified graft-donor-reactive clones, later tracked in post-transplant blood. At least one year of complete immunosuppression withdrawal without enzymes over twice normal defined tolerance. Regarding the study as a whole: Donor-reactive sequences fell more than third party-reactive ones, suggesting partial deletion. These preliminary findings come from unstandardized post-transplant sampling times.

For this clone: What it recognizes is unknown.

Repertoires were generated with immunoSEQ multiplex PCR, while TCRdb's copy carries only in-frame clones and drops some. The table records roughly 6,500 clones, around 80% of them present only once. This CDR3 region has 16 residues. The V gene's germline CDR1 is SNHLY and CDR2 FYNNEI. V gave up 3 bases and J gave up 4 bases; unmatched junction bases: 6. The receptor's source is a human patient who received a liver transplant. Part of the T cells may come from the graft donor. Sequences were derived from CD8+ T cells from blood, sampled 24 months after liver transplant. This sequence joins TRBV2 and TRBJ1-6; 7 bases line up with TRBD1. As DNA, the CDR3 is TGTGCCAGCAGTGAGACAGGGCCCGGATATAATTCACCCCTCCACTTT. It encodes CASSETGPGYNSPLHF. Based on the CDR3 plus reference TRBV2 and TRBJ1-6, the full variable domain is EPEVTQTPSHQVTQMGQEVILRCVPISNHLYFYWYRQILGQKVEFLVSFYNNEISEKSEIFDDQFSVERPDGSNFTLKIRSTKLEDSAMYFCASSETGPGYNSPLHFGNGTRLTVT.